These T cell receptor beta chains were read from a single sample in a study of blood T cell repertoires in COVID-19. Measured with immunoSEQ multiplex PCR; TCRdb has only the in-frame clones, and not every one. Counted here are roughly 290,000 clones, around nine tenths occurring once; the ten biggest clones make up 6% to 7%. The sequencing sample was made of peripheral blood. These receptors were obtained from a woman aged 25 to 39 with COVID-19, enrolled during active disease. Each CDR3 is given with its conserved first and last residue. Fields, in order: J gene, V gene, CDR3 protein.

>TRBJ1-1|TRBV18
CASSPAGGLGTEAFF
>TRBJ1-1|TRBV12-3/TRBV12-4
CASGGGNTEAFF
>TRBJ1-2|TRBV28
CASSLDRGERGYTF
>TRBJ2-6|TRBV11-2
CASSPDRAGANVLTF
>TRBJ2-1|TRBV5-1
CASSFESPREQFF
>TRBJ2-2|TRBV24-1
CATSPLAATGELFF
>TRBJ2-7|TRBV6-5
CASSLSGSSYEQYF
>TRBJ2-3|TRBV27
CASSRTGTTDTQYF
>TRBJ1-4|TRBV24-1
CATSDPTGVNEKLFF
>TRBJ2-7|TRBV21-1
CASSKRRTVINYEQYF
>TRBJ1-5|TRBV30
CAWQRQSNQPQHF
>TRBJ1-4|TRBV19
CASSILASTNEKLFF
>TRBJ1-6|TRBV3-1/TRBV3-2
CASSQPGTGRASPLHF
>TRBJ2-2|TRBV9
CASSPLGQANTGELFF
>TRBJ2-7|TRBV6-5
CASSYGDRGISEQYF
>TRBJ1-1|TRBV2
CASNRVMGNTEAFF
>TRBJ1-1|TRBV30
CAWNPQGGTEAFF
>TRBJ2-7|TRBV25-1
CASSEQGALPAYEQYF
>TRBJ2-2|TRBV5-6
CASSSSGGELFF
>TRBJ1-4|TRBV11-2
CASSPGDLTNEKLFF
>TRBJ2-7|TRBV5-6
CASSLESTYEQYF
>TRBJ2-1|TRBV6-2/TRBV6-3
CASSKTVEREEFNEQFF
>TRBJ2-3|TRBV3-1/TRBV3-2
CASSGDRGTDTQYF
>TRBJ2-7|TRBV6-5
CASSLTGQGAYEQYF
>TRBJ2-7|TRBV7-2
CASSLVSSYEQYF
>TRBJ1-2|TRBV7-2
CASSLAGTGNGYTF
>TRBJ1-2|TRBV28
CASTPPIPEIYGYTF
>TRBJ1-2|TRBV3-1/TRBV3-2
CASSQEVRGGYTF